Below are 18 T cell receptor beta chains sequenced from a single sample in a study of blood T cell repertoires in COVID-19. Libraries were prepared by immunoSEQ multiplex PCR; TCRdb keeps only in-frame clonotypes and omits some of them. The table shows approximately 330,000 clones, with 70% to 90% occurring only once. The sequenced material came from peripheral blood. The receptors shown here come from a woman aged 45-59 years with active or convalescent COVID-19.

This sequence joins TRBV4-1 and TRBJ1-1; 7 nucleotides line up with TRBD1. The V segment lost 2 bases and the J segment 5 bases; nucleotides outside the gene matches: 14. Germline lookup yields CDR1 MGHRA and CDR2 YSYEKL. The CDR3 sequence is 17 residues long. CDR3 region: CASSQQGKGAWETEAFF. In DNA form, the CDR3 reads TGCGCCAGCAGCCAACAAGGCAAGGGGGCGTGGGAGACTGAAGCTTTCTTT.

This CDR3 reads CASSESGGFNEKLFF. The CDR3 DNA reads TGTGCCAGCAGTGAATCCGGGGGGTTTAATGAAAAACTGTTTTTT. The chain joins TRBV6-1 to TRBJ1-4; possibly TRBD1 for D (5 bases). CDR3 size: 15 residues. Trimming removed 2 bases at V and 4 bases at J, with 11 bases between. The V gene's germline CDR1 is MNHNS and CDR2 SASEGT.

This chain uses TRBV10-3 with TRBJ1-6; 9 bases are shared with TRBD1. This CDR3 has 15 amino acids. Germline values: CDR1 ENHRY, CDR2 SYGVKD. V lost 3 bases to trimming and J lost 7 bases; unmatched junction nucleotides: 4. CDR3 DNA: TGTGCCATCAGTGAAAGGGACAGGGACAATTCACCCCTCCACTTT. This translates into CAISERDRDNSPLHF.

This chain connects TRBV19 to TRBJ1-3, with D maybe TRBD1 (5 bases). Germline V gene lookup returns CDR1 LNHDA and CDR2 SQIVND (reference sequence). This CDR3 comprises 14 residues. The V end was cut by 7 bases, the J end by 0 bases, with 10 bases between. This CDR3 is CASMRGGSGNTIYF. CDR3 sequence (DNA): TGTGCCAGTATGCGGGGGGGCTCTGGAAACACCATATATTTT.

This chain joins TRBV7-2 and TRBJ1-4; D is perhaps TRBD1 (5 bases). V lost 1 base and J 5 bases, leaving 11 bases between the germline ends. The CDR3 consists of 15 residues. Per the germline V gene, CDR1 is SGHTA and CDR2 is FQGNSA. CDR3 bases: TGTGCCAGCAGCTTAGGGGGGGGAAAAAATGAAAAACTGTTTTTT. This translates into CASSLGGGKNEKLFF.

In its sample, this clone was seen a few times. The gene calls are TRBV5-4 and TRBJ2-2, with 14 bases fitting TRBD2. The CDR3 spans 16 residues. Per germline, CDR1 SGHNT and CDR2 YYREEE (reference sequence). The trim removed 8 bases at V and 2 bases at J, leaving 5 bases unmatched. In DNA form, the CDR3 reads TGTGCCAGTACGGGACTAGCGGGGGCCAACACCGGGGAGCTGTTTTTT. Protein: CASTGLAGANTGELFF.

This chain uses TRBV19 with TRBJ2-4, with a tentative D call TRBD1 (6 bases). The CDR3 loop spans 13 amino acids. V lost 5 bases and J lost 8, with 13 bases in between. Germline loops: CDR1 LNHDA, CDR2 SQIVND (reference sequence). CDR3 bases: TGTGCCAGTAGTCCCAGGGCAGGGGACATTCAGTACTTC. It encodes CASSPRAGDIQYF.

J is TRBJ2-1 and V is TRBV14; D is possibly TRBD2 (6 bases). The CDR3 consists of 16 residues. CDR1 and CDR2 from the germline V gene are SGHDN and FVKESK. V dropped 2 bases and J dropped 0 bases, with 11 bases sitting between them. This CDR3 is CASSQLAGSSYNEQFF. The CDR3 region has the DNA TGTGCCAGCAGCCAACTGGCGGGGAGCTCCTACAATGAGCAGTTCTTC.

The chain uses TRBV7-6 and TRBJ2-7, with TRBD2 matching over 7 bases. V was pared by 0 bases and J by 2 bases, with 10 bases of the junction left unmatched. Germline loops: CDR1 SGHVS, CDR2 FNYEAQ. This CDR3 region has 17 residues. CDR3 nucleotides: TGTGCCAGCAGCTTAGCTCCAACGGGGGGTATAACCTACGAGCAGTACTTC. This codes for CASSLAPTGGITYEQYF.

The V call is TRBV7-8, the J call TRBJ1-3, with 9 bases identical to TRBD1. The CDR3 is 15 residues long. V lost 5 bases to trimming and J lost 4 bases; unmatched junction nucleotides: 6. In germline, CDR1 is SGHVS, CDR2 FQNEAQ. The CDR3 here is CASSPKTGGGNTIYF. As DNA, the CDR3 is TGTGCCAGCAGCCCGAAGACAGGGGGAGGAAACACCATATATTTT.

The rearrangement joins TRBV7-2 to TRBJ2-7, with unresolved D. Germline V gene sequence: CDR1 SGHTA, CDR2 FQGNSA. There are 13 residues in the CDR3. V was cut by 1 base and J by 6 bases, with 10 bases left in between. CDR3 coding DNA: TGTGCCAGCAGCTTAGTTGGCTCCAGCGAGCAGTACTTC. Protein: CASSLVGSSEQYF.

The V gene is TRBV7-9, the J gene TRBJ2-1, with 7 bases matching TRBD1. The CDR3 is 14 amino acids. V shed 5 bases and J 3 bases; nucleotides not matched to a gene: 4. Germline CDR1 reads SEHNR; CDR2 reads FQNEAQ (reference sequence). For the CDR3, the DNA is TGTGCCAGCAGCGCGACAGGGATCTACAATGAGCAGTTCTTC. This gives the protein CASSATGIYNEQFF.

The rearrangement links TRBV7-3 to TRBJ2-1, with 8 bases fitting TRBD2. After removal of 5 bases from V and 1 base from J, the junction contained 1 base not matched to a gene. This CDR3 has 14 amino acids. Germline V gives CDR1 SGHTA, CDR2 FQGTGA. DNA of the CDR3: TGTGCCAGCAGCCCTAGCGGGTCCTACAATGAGCAGTTCTTC. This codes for CASSPSGSYNEQFF. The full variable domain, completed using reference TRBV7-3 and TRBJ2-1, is GAGVSQTPSNKVTEKGKYVELRCDPISGHTALYWYRQSLGQGPEFLIYFQGTGAADDSGLPNDRFFAVRPEGSVSTLKIQRTERGDSAVYLCASSPSGSYNEQFFGPGTRLTVL.

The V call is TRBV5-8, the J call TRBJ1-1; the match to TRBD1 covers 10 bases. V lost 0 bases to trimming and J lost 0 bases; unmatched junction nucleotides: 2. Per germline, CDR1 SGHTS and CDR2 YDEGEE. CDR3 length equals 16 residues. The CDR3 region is CASSLGGQGMNTEAFF. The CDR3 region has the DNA TGTGCCAGCAGCTTGGGGGGACAGGGGATGAACACTGAAGCTTTCTTT.

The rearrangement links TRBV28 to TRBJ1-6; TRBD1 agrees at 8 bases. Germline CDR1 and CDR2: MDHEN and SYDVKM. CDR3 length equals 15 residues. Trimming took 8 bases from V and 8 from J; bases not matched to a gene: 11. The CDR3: CASSGQGARDSPLHF. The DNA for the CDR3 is TGTGCCAGCTCGGGGCAGGGGGCTCGCGATTCACCCCTCCACTTT.

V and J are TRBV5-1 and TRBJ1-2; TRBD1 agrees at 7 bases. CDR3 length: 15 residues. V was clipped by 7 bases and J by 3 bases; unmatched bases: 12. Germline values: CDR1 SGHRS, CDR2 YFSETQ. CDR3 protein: CASSGTDASYYGYTF. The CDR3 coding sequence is TGCGCCAGCTCCGGGACAGACGCCTCCTACTATGGCTACACCTTC.

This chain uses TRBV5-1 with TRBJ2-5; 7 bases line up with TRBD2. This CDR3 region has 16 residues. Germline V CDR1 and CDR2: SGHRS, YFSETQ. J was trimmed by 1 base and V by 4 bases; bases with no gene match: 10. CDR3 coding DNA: TGCGCCAGCAGCCCCTCGGGACGGGAGGCCCAAGAGACCCAGTACTTC. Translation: CASSPSGREAQETQYF.

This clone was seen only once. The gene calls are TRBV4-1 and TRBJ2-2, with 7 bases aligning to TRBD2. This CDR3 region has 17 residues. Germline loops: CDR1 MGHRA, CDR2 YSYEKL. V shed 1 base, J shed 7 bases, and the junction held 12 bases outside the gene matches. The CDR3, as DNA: TGCGCCAGCAGCCAAGGATTAGCGGGTGGGATCGTCGGGGAGCTGTTTTTT. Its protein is CASSQGLAGGIVGELFF.